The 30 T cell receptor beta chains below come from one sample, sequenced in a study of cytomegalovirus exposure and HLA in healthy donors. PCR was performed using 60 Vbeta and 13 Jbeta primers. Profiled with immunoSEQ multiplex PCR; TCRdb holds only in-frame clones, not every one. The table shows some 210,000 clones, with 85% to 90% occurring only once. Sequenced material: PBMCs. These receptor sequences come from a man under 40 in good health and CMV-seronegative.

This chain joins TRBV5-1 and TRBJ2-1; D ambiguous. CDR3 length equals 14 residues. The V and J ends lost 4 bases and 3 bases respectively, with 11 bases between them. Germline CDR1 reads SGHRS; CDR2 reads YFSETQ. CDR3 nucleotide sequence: TGCGCCAGCAGCCCACCTAGAGACTACAATGAGCAGTTCTTC. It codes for CASSPPRDYNEQFF.

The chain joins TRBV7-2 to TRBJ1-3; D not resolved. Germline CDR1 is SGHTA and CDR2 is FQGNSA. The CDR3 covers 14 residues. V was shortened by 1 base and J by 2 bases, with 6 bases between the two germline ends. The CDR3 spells CASSLVPPGNTIYF. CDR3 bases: TGTGCCAGCAGCTTAGTCCCTCCTGGAAACACCATATATTTT. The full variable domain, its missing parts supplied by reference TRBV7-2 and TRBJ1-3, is GAGVSQSPSNKVTEKGKDVELRCDPISGHTALYWYRQSLGQGLEFLIYFQGNSAPDKSGLPSDRFSAERTGGSVSTLTIQRTQQEDSAVYLCASSLVPPGNTIYFGEGSWLTVV.

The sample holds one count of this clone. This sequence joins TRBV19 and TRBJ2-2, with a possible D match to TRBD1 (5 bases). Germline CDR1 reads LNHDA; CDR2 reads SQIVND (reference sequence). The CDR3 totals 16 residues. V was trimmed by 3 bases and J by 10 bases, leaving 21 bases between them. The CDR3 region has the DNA TGTGCCAGTAGTATTTTGTTTAGGGGCAACGCAAAGGAGCTGTTTTTT. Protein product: CASSILFRGNAKELFF.

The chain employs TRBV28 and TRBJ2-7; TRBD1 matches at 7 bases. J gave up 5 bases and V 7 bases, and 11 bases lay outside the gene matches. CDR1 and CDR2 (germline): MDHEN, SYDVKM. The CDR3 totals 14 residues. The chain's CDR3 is CASTLTGRMDEQYF. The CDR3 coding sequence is TGTGCCAGCACCCTGACAGGGAGAATGGACGAGCAGTACTTC.

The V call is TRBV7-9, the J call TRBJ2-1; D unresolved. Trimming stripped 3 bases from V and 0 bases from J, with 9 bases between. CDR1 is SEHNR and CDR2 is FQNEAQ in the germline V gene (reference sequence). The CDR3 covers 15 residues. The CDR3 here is CASSFVPSSYNEQFF. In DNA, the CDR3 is TGTGCCAGCAGCTTTGTTCCCAGCTCCTACAATGAGCAGTTCTTC.

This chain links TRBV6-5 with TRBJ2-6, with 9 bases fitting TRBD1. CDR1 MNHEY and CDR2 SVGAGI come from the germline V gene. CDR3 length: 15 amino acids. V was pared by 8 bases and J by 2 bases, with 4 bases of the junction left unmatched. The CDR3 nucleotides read TGTGCCAGCTCGGACAGGGGTGCTGGGGCCAACGTCCTGACTTTC. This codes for CASSDRGAGANVLTF.

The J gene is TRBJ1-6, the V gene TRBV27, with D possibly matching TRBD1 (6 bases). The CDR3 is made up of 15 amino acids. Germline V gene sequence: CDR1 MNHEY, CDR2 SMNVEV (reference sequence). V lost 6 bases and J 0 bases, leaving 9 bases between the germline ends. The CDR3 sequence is CASRGALSYNSPLHF. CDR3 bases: TGTGCCAGCAGGGGGGCCCTCTCCTATAATTCACCCCTCCACTTT.

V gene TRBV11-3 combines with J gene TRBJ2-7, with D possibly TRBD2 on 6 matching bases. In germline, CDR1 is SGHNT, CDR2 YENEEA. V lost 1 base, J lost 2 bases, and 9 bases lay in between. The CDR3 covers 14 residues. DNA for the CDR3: TGTGCCAGCAGCTTAGGGGAGGCCCCCTACGAGCAGTACTTC. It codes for CASSLGEAPYEQYF. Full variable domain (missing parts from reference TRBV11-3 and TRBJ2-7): EAGVVQSPRYKIIEKKQPVAFWCNPISGHNTLYWYLQNLGQGPELLIRYENEEAVDDSQLPKDRFSAERLKGVDSTLKIQPAELGDSAVYLCASSLGEAPYEQYFGPGTRLTVT.

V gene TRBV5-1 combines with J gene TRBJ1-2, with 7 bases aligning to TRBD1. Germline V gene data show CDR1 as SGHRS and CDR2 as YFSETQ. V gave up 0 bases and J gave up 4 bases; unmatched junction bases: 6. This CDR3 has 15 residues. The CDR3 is CASSLDRQGRYGYTF. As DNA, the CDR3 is TGCGCCAGCAGCTTGGATAGACAGGGACGCTATGGCTACACCTTC. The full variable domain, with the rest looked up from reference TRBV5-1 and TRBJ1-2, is KAGVTQTPRYLIKTRGQQVTLSCSPISGHRSVSWYQQTPGQGLQFLFEYFSETQRNKGNFPGRFSGRQFSNSRSEMNVSTLELGDSALYLCASSLDRQGRYGYTFGSGTRLTVV.

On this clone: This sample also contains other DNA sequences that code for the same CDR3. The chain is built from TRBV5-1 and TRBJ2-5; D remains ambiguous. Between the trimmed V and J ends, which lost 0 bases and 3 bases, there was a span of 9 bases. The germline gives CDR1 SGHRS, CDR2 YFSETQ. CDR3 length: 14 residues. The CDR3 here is CASSLVPGKETQYF. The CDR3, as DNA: TGCGCCAGCAGCTTGGTACCAGGCAAAGAGACCCAGTACTTC.

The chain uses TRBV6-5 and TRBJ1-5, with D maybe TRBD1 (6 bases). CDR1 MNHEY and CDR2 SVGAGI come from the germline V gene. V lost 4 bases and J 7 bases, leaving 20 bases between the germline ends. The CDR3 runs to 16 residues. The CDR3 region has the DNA TGTGCCAGCAGTTTGAAGTGGGGACAAAGTTACCAGCCCCAGCATTTT. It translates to CASSLKWGQSYQPQHF.

The CDR3 loop reads CTSSQKAGLAGGPYEQYF. DNA for the CDR3: TGCACCAGCAGCCAAAAGGCGGGGCTAGCGGGAGGGCCTTACGAGCAGTACTTC. The chain is built from TRBV1 and TRBJ2-7; the table's D gene call, TRBD2, was not cross checked with the DNA. TRBV1 is marked as a pseudogene. The CDR3 loop spans 18 amino acids.

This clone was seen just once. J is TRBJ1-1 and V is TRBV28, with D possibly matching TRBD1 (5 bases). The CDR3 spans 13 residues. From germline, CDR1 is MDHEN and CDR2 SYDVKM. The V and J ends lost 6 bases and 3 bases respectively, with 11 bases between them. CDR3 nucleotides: TGTGCCAGCAGGCTGGGACTCTACACTGAAGCTTTCTTT. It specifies CASRLGLYTEAFF. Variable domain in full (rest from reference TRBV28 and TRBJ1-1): DVKVTQSSRYLVKRTGEKVFLECVQDMDHENMFWYRQDPGLGLRLIYFSYDVKMKEKGDIPEGYSVSREKKERFSLILESASTNQTSMYLCASRLGLYTEAFFGQGTRLTVV.

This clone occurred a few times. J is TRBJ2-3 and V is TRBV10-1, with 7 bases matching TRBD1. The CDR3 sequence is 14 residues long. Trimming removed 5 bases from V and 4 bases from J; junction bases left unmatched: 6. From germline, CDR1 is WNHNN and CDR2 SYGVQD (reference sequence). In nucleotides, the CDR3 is TGCGCCAGCAGTAGGGACAGCAACCCAGATACGCAGTATTTT. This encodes CASSRDSNPDTQYF.

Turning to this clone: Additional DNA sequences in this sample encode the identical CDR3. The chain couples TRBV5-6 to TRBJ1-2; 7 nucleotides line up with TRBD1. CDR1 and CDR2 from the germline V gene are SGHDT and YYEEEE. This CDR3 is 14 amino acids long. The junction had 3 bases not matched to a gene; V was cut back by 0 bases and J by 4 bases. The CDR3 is CASSLGQGVYGYTF. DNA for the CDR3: TGTGCCAGCAGCTTGGGACAGGGTGTCTATGGCTACACCTTC.

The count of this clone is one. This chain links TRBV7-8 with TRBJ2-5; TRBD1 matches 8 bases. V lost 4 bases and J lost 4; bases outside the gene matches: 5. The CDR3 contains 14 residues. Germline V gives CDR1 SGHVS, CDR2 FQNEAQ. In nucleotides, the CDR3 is TGTGCCAGCAGCTCAAGGACAGGGCGAGAGACCCAGTACTTC. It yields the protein CASSSRTGRETQYF.

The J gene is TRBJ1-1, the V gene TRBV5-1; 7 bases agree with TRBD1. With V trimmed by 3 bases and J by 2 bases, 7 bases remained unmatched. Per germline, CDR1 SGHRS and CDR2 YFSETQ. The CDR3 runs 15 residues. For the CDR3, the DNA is TGCGCCAGCAGCTCCGGGACAGTTCTTAACACTGAAGCTTTCTTT. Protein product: CASSSGTVLNTEAFF.

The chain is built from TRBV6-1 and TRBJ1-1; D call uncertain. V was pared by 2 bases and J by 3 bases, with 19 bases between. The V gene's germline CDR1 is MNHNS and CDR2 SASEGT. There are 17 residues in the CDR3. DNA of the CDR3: TGTGCCAGCAGTGAAAGATTGGGCACAGTGCGGGACACTGAAGCTTTCTTT. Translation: CASSERLGTVRDTEAFF.

The DNA of the CDR3 is TGTGCCAGCAGCCGGACTAGCGGGAGCTCCTACGAGCAGTACTTC. Translation gives CASSRTSGSSYEQYF. The chain carries TRBV6-1 and TRBJ2-7; TRBD2 aligns across 13 bases. This CDR3 has 15 residues. The germline V gene has CDR1 MNHNS and CDR2 SASEGT. Trimming at V came to 6 bases and at J to 0 bases, leaving 2 bases not matched to a gene.

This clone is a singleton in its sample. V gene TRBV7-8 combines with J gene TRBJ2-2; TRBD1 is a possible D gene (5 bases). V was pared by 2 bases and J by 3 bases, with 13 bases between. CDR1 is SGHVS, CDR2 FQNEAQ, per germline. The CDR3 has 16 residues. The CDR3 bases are TGTGCCAGCAGCTTATCGGGCAGGGCTTACACCGGGGAGCTGTTTTTT. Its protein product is CASSLSGRAYTGELFF.

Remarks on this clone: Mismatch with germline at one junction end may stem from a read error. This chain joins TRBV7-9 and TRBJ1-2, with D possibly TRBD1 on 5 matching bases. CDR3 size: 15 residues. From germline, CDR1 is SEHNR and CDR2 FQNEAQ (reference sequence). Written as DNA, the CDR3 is TGTTCCAGCAGCTTGATCGGGGGGAGGAACTATGGCTACACCTTC. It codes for CSSSLIGGRNYGYTF. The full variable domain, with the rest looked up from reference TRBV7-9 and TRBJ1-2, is DTGVSQNPRHKITKRGQNVTFRCDPISEHNRLYWYRQTLGQGPEFLTYFQNEAQLEKSRLLSDRFSAERPKGSFSTLEIQRTEQGDSAMYLCSSSLIGGRNYGYTFGSGTRLTVV.

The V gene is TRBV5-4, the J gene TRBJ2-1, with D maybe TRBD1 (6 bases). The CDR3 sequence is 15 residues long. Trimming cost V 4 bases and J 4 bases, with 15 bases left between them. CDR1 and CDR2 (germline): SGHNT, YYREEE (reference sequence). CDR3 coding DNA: TGTGCCAGCAGCGGATCTTCCGGACAGTACAATGAGCAGTTCTTC. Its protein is CASSGSSGQYNEQFF.

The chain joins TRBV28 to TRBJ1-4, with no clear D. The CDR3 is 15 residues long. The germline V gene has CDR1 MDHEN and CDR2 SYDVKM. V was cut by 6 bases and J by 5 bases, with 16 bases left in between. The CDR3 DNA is TGTGCCAGCAGATCTACGACACCCGGAAATGAAAAACTGTTTTTT. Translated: CASRSTTPGNEKLFF.

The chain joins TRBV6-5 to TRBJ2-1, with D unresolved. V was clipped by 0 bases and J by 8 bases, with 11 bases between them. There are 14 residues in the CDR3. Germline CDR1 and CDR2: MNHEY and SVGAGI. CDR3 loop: CASSYSLPRYEQFF. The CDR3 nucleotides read TGTGCCAGCAGTTACTCACTCCCGAGGTATGAGCAGTTCTTC.

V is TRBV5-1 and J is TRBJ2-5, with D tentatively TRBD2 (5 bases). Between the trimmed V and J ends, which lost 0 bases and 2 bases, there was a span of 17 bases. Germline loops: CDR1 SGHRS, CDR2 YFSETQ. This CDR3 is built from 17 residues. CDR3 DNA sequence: TGCGCCAGCAGCTTGGCCACGGGATCAGTTCGGCAAGAGACCCAGTACTTC. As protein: CASSLATGSVRQETQYF.

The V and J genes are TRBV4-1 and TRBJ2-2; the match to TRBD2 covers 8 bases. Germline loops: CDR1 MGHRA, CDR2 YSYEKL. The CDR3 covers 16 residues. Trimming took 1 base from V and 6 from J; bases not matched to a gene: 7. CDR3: CASSQGVGRAPGELFF. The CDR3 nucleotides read TGCGCCAGCAGCCAAGGAGTCGGGAGGGCCCCCGGGGAGCTGTTTTTT.

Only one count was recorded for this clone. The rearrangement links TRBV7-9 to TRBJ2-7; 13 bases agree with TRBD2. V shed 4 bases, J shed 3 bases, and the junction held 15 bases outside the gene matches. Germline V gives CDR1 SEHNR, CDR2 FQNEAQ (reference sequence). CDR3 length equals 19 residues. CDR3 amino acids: CASSSDRLTSGGYYYEQYF. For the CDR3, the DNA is TGTGCCAGCAGCTCCGACCGACTGACTAGCGGGGGGTATTACTACGAGCAGTACTTC. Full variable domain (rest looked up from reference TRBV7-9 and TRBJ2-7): DTGVSQNPRHKITKRGQNVTFRCDPISEHNRLYWYRQTLGQGPEFLTYFQNEAQLEKSRLLSDRFSAERPKGSFSTLEIQRTEQGDSAMYLCASSSDRLTSGGYYYEQYFGPGTRLTVT.

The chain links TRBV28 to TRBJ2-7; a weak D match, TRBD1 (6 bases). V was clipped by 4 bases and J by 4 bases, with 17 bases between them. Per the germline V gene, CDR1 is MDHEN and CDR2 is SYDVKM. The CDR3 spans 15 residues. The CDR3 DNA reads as TGTGCCAGCAGTTCACCGGGACAAGTCAAATACGAGCAGTACTTC. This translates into CASSSPGQVKYEQYF.

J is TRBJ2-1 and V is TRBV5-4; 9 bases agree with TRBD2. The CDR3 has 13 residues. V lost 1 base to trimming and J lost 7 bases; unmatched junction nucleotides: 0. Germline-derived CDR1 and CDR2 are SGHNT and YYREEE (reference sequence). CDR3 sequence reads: CASSLTSGNEQFF. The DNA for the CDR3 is TGTGCCAGCAGCTTGACTAGCGGGAATGAGCAGTTCTTC.

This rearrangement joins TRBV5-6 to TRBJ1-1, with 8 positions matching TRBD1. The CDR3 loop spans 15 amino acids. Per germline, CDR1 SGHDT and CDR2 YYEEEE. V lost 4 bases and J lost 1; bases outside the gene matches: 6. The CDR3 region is CASSQDRVGNTEAFF. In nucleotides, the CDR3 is TGTGCCAGCAGCCAGGACAGGGTGGGGAACACTGAAGCTTTCTTT.